This T cell receptor (beta chain) was found in a study of blood T cell repertoires in COVID-19. On the study more broadly: There were acute and convalescent COVID-19 samples, and they came from the United States, Italy and Spain. Sources were T cells, B-cell-depleted T cells, or PBMCs; the material itself was cDNA or gDNA.

Per the original methods: Amplification of reference gene primers was used by the study to estimate nucleated cell counts. This table comes from immunoSEQ multiplex PCR, and its TCRdb copy is limited to in-frame clones, with some not included. V and J calls and clone size come straight from that table; D and trimming were deduced from the DNA. Seen here are 100,000 to 150,000 clones, about four fifths observed once, and the top ten hold approximately 18%. Seattle cases were enrolled at active infection and followed longitudinally. V shed 4 bases and J shed 1 base, with 17 bases lying between them. From germline, CDR1 is SGHRS and CDR2 YFSETQ. The CDR3 has 17 amino acids.

The clonotype comes from a man aged 25-45 years with COVID-19, enrolled during active disease. This sequence joins TRBV5-1 and TRBJ2-2; the D gene is possibly TRBD1 (6 bases). The sequencing sample was made of peripheral blood. CDR3 nucleotides: TGCGCCAGCAGCGTAGGCCTGGGGGCCCAGAACACCGGGGAGCTGTTTTTT. It encodes CASSVGLGAQNTGELFF.